This is a list of T cell receptor beta chains from one sample in a study of blood T cell repertoires in COVID-19. This table comes from immunoSEQ multiplex PCR, and its TCRdb copy is limited to in-frame clones, with some not included. The top ten hold roughly 14% of the sample, which has approximately 230,000 clones, about 86% seen once. Specimen: PBMCs or T cells enriched from blood (not recorded which). These receptors all stem from a woman between 50 and 59 years old with acute COVID-19. CDR3s include the opening cysteine and the closing phenylalanine or tryptophan. A D gene is named only where the DNA matches it firmly. Clone sizes are given selectively: once, few, many, or a class where the clone is expanded.

J gene: TRBJ2-5; V gene: TRBV5-1; clone size: .; D gene: .; CDR3 protein: CASSLIGRETQYF; CDR3 DNA: TGCGCCAGCAGCTTGATAGGGAGGGAGACCCAGTACTTC
J gene: TRBJ2-1; V gene: TRBV11-2; clone size: .; D gene: .; CDR3 protein: CASSFVIGVSSYNEQFF; CDR3 DNA: TGTGCCAGCAGCTTTGTGATCGGGGTAAGCTCCTACAATGAGCAGTTCTTC
J gene: TRBJ2-5; V gene: TRBV3-1/TRBV3-2; clone size: .; D gene: TRBD2; CDR3 protein: CASSQDLAGESWETQYF; CDR3 DNA: TGTGCCAGCAGCCAAGATTTGGCGGGAGAGAGTTGGGAGACCCAGTACTTC
J gene: TRBJ2-6; V gene: TRBV27; clone size: .; D gene: .; CDR3 protein: CASSKQGRGANVLTF; CDR3 DNA: TGTGCCAGCAGTAAACAGGGTAGAGGGGCCAACGTCCTGACTTTC
J gene: TRBJ1-1; V gene: TRBV19; clone size: .; D gene: TRBD1; CDR3 protein: CASSIDRGSDTEAFF; CDR3 DNA: TGTGCCAGTAGTATCGACAGGGGGTCGGACACTGAAGCTTTCTTT
J gene: TRBJ2-5; V gene: TRBV30; clone size: .; D gene: TRBD2; CDR3 protein: CAYKSSGFQETQYF; CDR3 DNA: TGTGCCTACAAGTCTAGCGGGTTCCAAGAGACCCAGTACTTC
J gene: TRBJ2-2; V gene: TRBV7-9; clone size: many; D gene: .; CDR3 protein: CASSLANVRKGTGELFF; CDR3 DNA: TGTGCCAGCAGCTTAGCGAACGTAAGAAAGGGGACCGGGGAGCTGTTTTTT
J gene: TRBJ1-2; V gene: TRBV27; clone size: once; D gene: TRBD1; CDR3 protein: CASSVGTGGPSGYTF; CDR3 DNA: TGTGCCAGCAGTGTAGGAACAGGGGGCCCTAGTGGCTACACCTTC
J gene: TRBJ2-5; V gene: TRBV2; clone size: few; D gene: .; CDR3 protein: CASNRRGEETQYF; CDR3 DNA: TGTGCCAGCAATCGCAGGGGAGAAGAGACCCAGTACTTC
J gene: TRBJ2-7; V gene: TRBV6-6; clone size: .; D gene: TRBD2; CDR3 protein: CASEPFSGGGFYEQYF; CDR3 DNA: TGTGCCAGCGAACCCTTTAGCGGGGGGGGTTTTTACGAGCAGTACTTC
J gene: TRBJ1-1; V gene: TRBV5-1; clone size: .; D gene: TRBD1; CDR3 protein: CASSTGTGRYETEAFF; CDR3 DNA: TGCGCCAGCAGCACCGGGACAGGGAGGTATGAGACTGAAGCTTTCTTT
J gene: TRBJ1-5; V gene: TRBV3-1/TRBV3-2; clone size: .; D gene: .; CDR3 protein: CASSQGQPGPQHF; CDR3 DNA: TGTGCCAGCAGCCAAGGTCAGCCGGGGCCCCAGCATTTT
J gene: TRBJ2-1; V gene: TRBV29-1; clone size: .; D gene: .; CDR3 protein: CSVEESGSFNEQFF; CDR3 DNA: TGCAGCGTTGAAGAGTCCGGGAGTTTCAATGAGCAGTTCTTC
J gene: TRBJ2-5; V gene: TRBV28; clone size: .; D gene: TRBD2; CDR3 protein: CASGGLAGAPQETQYF; CDR3 DNA: TGTGCCAGCGGGGGACTAGCGGGAGCCCCCCAAGAGACCCAGTACTTC
J gene: TRBJ1-6; V gene: TRBV5-4; clone size: few; D gene: TRBD1; CDR3 protein: CASRTGGGSPLHF; CDR3 DNA: TGTGCCAGCAGAACAGGGGGCGGATCACCCCTCCACTTT
J gene: TRBJ2-7; V gene: TRBV4-1; clone size: few; D gene: TRBD2; CDR3 protein: CASSQGTSGSWYEQYF; CDR3 DNA: TGCGCCAGCAGCCAGGGGACTAGCGGGAGCTGGTACGAGCAGTACTTC
J gene: TRBJ2-2; V gene: TRBV4-2; clone size: .; D gene: TRBD2; CDR3 protein: CASSPGGGRNTGELFF; CDR3 DNA: TGTGCCAGCAGCCCGGGGGGGGGAAGGAACACCGGGGAGCTGTTTTTT
J gene: TRBJ1-2; V gene: TRBV28; clone size: .; D gene: .; CDR3 protein: CASKNQGSYGYTF; CDR3 DNA: TGTGCCAGCAAAAACCAGGGGTCCTATGGCTACACCTTC
J gene: TRBJ2-1; V gene: TRBV5-1; clone size: .; D gene: TRBD2; CDR3 protein: CASSLLAGGPYEQFF; CDR3 DNA: TGCGCCAGCAGCTTACTAGCGGGAGGGCCCTATGAGCAGTTCTTC
J gene: TRBJ1-1; V gene: TRBV5-1; clone size: .; D gene: TRBD1; CDR3 protein: CASSFSGTGRNTEAFF; CDR3 DNA: TGCGCCAGCAGCTTCTCTGGGACAGGGAGGAACACTGAAGCTTTCTTT
J gene: TRBJ2-5; V gene: TRBV2; clone size: .; D gene: TRBD1; CDR3 protein: CASRPNRGQYETQYF; CDR3 DNA: TGTGCCAGCAGGCCTAATAGGGGGCAGTACGAGACCCAGTACTTC
J gene: TRBJ1-5; V gene: TRBV28; clone size: .; D gene: TRBD1; CDR3 protein: CASSLWGQQSTDSNQPQHF; CDR3 DNA: TGTGCCAGCAGTTTGTGGGGACAGCAGTCCACCGATAGCAATCAGCCCCAGCATTTT
J gene: TRBJ2-7; V gene: TRBV28; clone size: .; D gene: TRBD1; CDR3 protein: CASSRDRGLAEQYF; CDR3 DNA: TGTGCCAGCAGTCGGGACAGGGGGCTGGCCGAGCAGTACTTC
J gene: TRBJ1-6; V gene: TRBV30; clone size: .; D gene: .; CDR3 protein: CAWSVARAFGSPLHF; CDR3 DNA: TGTGCCTGGAGTGTAGCCAGGGCTTTTGGATCACCCCTCCACTTT
J gene: TRBJ2-1; V gene: TRBV27; clone size: .; D gene: TRBD2; CDR3 protein: CASRLLAGGPYNEQFF; CDR3 DNA: TGTGCCAGCAGACTTCTAGCGGGAGGGCCGTACAATGAGCAATTCTTC
J gene: TRBJ1-1; V gene: TRBV10-3; clone size: few; D gene: .; CDR3 protein: CAVQGTDFMNTEAFF; CDR3 DNA: TGTGCCGTACAGGGAACTGATTTTATGAACACTGAAGCTTTCTTT
J gene: TRBJ1-5; V gene: TRBV30; clone size: .; D gene: .; CDR3 protein: CAWSVRQGQPQHF; CDR3 DNA: TGTGCCTGGAGTGTCCGGCAGGGTCAGCCCCAGCATTTT
J gene: TRBJ1-4; V gene: TRBV30; clone size: .; D gene: .; CDR3 protein: CAWSIGQPDEKLFF; CDR3 DNA: TGTGCCTGGAGTATCGGACAGCCTGATGAAAAACTGTTTTTT
J gene: TRBJ2-1; V gene: TRBV29-1; clone size: .; D gene: .; CDR3 protein: CSVGQMNEQFF; CDR3 DNA: TGCAGCGTTGGACAGATGAATGAGCAGTTCTTC
J gene: TRBJ2-1; V gene: TRBV2; clone size: .; D gene: TRBD2; CDR3 protein: CASRGLAGSYNEQFF; CDR3 DNA: TGTGCCAGCAGAGGACTAGCGGGATCCTACAATGAGCAGTTCTTC
J gene: TRBJ1-2; V gene: TRBV3-1/TRBV3-2; clone size: .; D gene: .; CDR3 protein: CASSPRDGNYGYTF; CDR3 DNA: TGTGCCAGCAGCCCGCGGGACGGCAACTATGGCTACACCTTC
J gene: TRBJ2-1; V gene: TRBV5-1; clone size: .; D gene: TRBD2; CDR3 protein: CASSREGGEQFF; CDR3 DNA: TGCGCCAGCAGCCGGGAGGGGGGCGAGCAGTTCTTC
J gene: TRBJ1-2; V gene: TRBV28; clone size: .; D gene: .; CDR3 protein: CAIRGRLYGYTF; CDR3 DNA: TGTGCCATTAGAGGGAGGCTGTATGGCTACACCTTC
J gene: TRBJ2-3; V gene: TRBV3-1/TRBV3-2; clone size: .; D gene: .; CDR3 protein: CASSQQGPDTQYF; CDR3 DNA: TGTGCCAGCAGCCAACAGGGGCCAGATACGCAGTATTTT
J gene: TRBJ2-7; V gene: TRBV5-6; clone size: once; D gene: .; CDR3 protein: CASSPDTSYEQYF; CDR3 DNA: TGTGCCAGCAGCCCGGACACCTCCTACGAGCAGTACTTC
J gene: TRBJ2-2; V gene: TRBV27; clone size: .; D gene: TRBD2; CDR3 protein: CASSPGGRLESGELFF; CDR3 DNA: TGTGCCAGCAGCCCGGGGGGACGGCTAGAGTCCGGGGAGCTGTTTTTT
J gene: TRBJ1-2; V gene: TRBV2; clone size: .; D gene: TRBD1; CDR3 protein: CASRRDRGDYGYTF; CDR3 DNA: TGTGCCAGCCGCAGGGACAGGGGGGATTATGGCTACACCTTC
J gene: TRBJ2-2; V gene: TRBV2; clone size: .; D gene: TRBD2; CDR3 protein: CASRSGTSPGELFF; CDR3 DNA: TGTGCCAGCCGGTCCGGGACTAGCCCCGGGGAGCTGTTTTTT
J gene: TRBJ2-7; V gene: TRBV27; clone size: .; D gene: .; CDR3 protein: CASSIKTRTDSSYEQYF; CDR3 DNA: TGTGCCAGCAGCATTAAAACAAGGACGGACAGCTCCTACGAGCAGTACTTC
J gene: TRBJ2-7; V gene: TRBV6-6; clone size: few; D gene: TRBD2; CDR3 protein: CASSLAGETYEQYF; CDR3 DNA: TGTGCCAGCAGTTTAGCGGGAGAAACCTACGAGCAGTACTTC
J gene: TRBJ2-5; V gene: TRBV9; clone size: .; D gene: TRBD2; CDR3 protein: CASSNLAGRQETQYF; CDR3 DNA: TGTGCCAGCAGCAACTTAGCGGGACGCCAAGAGACCCAGTACTTC
J gene: TRBJ2-7; V gene: TRBV6-5; clone size: .; D gene: TRBD1; CDR3 protein: CASRGTGSHEQYF; CDR3 DNA: TGTGCCAGCAGAGGGACAGGGTCCCACGAGCAGTACTTC
J gene: TRBJ2-1; V gene: TRBV15; clone size: .; D gene: TRBD2; CDR3 protein: CATSIGLADYNEQFF; CDR3 DNA: TGTGCCACCAGCATAGGACTAGCGGACTACAATGAGCAGTTCTTC
J gene: TRBJ2-7; V gene: TRBV5-1; clone size: .; D gene: TRBD2; CDR3 protein: CASSLSGRNPREQYF; CDR3 DNA: TGCGCCAGCAGCCTTAGCGGGAGAAACCCGCGAGAGCAGTACTTC
J gene: TRBJ2-7; V gene: TRBV6-2/TRBV6-3; clone size: .; D gene: TRBD2; CDR3 protein: CASSYPTSGRAGRYEQYF; CDR3 DNA: TGTGCCAGCAGTTACCCAACTAGCGGGAGGGCCGGTCGATACGAGCAGTACTTC
J gene: TRBJ1-2; V gene: TRBV28; clone size: .; D gene: .; CDR3 protein: CASKGDYGYTF; CDR3 DNA: TGTGCCAGCAAAGGGGACTATGGCTACACCTTC
J gene: TRBJ1-1; V gene: TRBV2; clone size: .; D gene: .; CDR3 protein: CASSSPAGGRRAFF; CDR3 DNA: TGTGCCAGCAGCTCCCCCGCGGGGGGGCGTCGAGCTTTCTTT
J gene: TRBJ2-7; V gene: TRBV2; clone size: once; D gene: TRBD2; CDR3 protein: CASSEMGWEGIYEQYF; CDR3 DNA: TGTGCCAGCAGTGAAATGGGGTGGGAGGGGATCTACGAGCAGTACTTC
J gene: TRBJ2-7; V gene: TRBV5-1; clone size: .; D gene: .; CDR3 protein: CASSLDITRLYEQYF; CDR3 DNA: TGCGCCAGCAGCTTGGATATAACCCGACTCTACGAGCAGTACTTC
J gene: TRBJ2-7; V gene: TRBV6-4; clone size: .; D gene: TRBD1; CDR3 protein: CASSAGTGPSYEQYF; CDR3 DNA: TGTGCCAGCAGCGCCGGGACAGGGCCCTCCTACGAGCAGTACTTC
J gene: TRBJ2-7; V gene: TRBV7-2; clone size: .; D gene: .; CDR3 protein: CASRPRAGAYEQYF; CDR3 DNA: TGTGCCAGCAGACCGCGGGCCGGGGCCTACGAGCAGTACTTC
J gene: TRBJ1-2; V gene: TRBV20-1; clone size: .; D gene: .; CDR3 protein: CSASLARGYTF; CDR3 DNA: TGCAGTGCTAGTCTGGCCAGGGGCTACACCTTC
J gene: TRBJ2-7; V gene: TRBV6-5; clone size: .; D gene: TRBD2; CDR3 protein: CASSYSLTSGTYEQYF; CDR3 DNA: TGTGCCAGCAGTTACTCGTTGACTAGCGGGACTTACGAGCAGTACTTC
J gene: TRBJ2-4; V gene: TRBV6-4; clone size: .; D gene: .; CDR3 protein: CAPQATQIAKNIQYF; CDR3 DNA: TGTGCCCCACAGGCAACGCAAATAGCCAAAAACATTCAGTACTTC
J gene: TRBJ2-1; V gene: TRBV7-9; clone size: .; D gene: TRBD2; CDR3 protein: CASSLFGLAGVNEQFF; CDR3 DNA: TGTGCCAGCAGCTTATTCGGACTAGCGGGAGTCAATGAGCAGTTCTTC
J gene: TRBJ2-1; V gene: TRBV7-8; clone size: .; D gene: .; CDR3 protein: CASSEDYRSYNEQFF; CDR3 DNA: TGTGCCAGCAGCGAGGACTACCGCTCCTACAATGAGCAGTTCTTC
J gene: TRBJ1-1; V gene: TRBV9; clone size: .; D gene: .; CDR3 protein: CASSVEGGEINEAFF; CDR3 DNA: TGTGCCAGCAGCGTAGAAGGAGGGGAAATCAACGAAGCTTTCTTT
J gene: TRBJ1-5; V gene: TRBV4-3; clone size: many; D gene: .; CDR3 protein: CASSQDEGGNQPQHF; CDR3 DNA: TGCGCCAGCAGCCAAGATGAGGGAGGCAATCAGCCCCAGCATTTT
J gene: TRBJ2-7; V gene: TRBV7-2; clone size: .; D gene: .; CDR3 protein: CASSLDLPPNSGEQYF; CDR3 DNA: TGTGCCAGCAGCTTAGACTTGCCCCCGAATTCGGGCGAGCAGTACTTC